Listed below are T cell receptor beta chains from one sample, sequenced in a study of blood T cell repertoires in COVID-19. Clones were sequenced by immunoSEQ multiplex PCR, and TCRdb holds only the in-frame ones, with some missing. The table has roughly 190,000 clones, around 82% seen once. The sample comprised PBMCs or T cells enriched from blood (not recorded which). These receptors were taken from a man in his forties who had recovered from COVID-19. Both conserved end residues are part of each CDR3. A D gene is named only where the DNA matches it firmly. Size tells how often a clone was seen (once, few, many) or the class of an expanded clone, and some rows leave it out.

V gene	clone size	J gene	D gene	CDR3 DNA	CDR3 protein
TRBV28	few	TRBJ2-4	.	TGTGCCAGCAGGGAGGTTGGGGGCGTAACCAAAAACATTCAGTACTTC	CASREVGGVTKNIQYF
TRBV1	.	TRBJ2-5	.	TGCACCAGCAGCCAAGCTATCAAGTCCCTTTCTAGCGGGAGACCTGAGGAGACCCAGTACTTC	CTSSQAIKSLSSGRPEETQYF
TRBV5-4	.	TRBJ2-3	TRBD2	TGTGCCAGCAGCTCCGGCGGGGGATACACAGATACGCAGTATTTT	CASSSGGGYTDTQYF
TRBV12-3/TRBV12-4	.	TRBJ1-1	.	TGTGCCAGCAGTTTATCGGGCACTGAAGCTTTCTTT	CASSLSGTEAFF
TRBV4-3	.	TRBJ1-1	.	TGCGCCAGCAGCCAGAGTATTTCCGGGACTGCGACCACTGAAGCTTTCTTT	CASSQSISGTATTEAFF
TRBV7-3	.	TRBJ2-2	.	TGTGCCAGCCGCCCTAGCGCCACTACCGGGGAGCTGTTTTTT	CASRPSATTGELFF
TRBV5-4	.	TRBJ2-1	.	TGTGCCAGCAGCTTCGGGATCCCTGTTAATGAGCAGTTCTTC	CASSFGIPVNEQFF
TRBV6-5	few	TRBJ1-1	.	TGTGCCAGCAGCCCCTGGGCGAACACTGAAGCTTTCTTT	CASSPWANTEAFF
TRBV5-1	.	TRBJ2-7	.	TGCGCCAGCAGCTTGGGGACAACCCTCGGCGCAGAGCAGTACTTC	CASSLGTTLGAEQYF
TRBV6-2/TRBV6-3	once	TRBJ2-1	TRBD2	TGTGCCAGCAGCCGACTAGCGGGAGGTTACAATGAGCAGTTCTTC	CASSRLAGGYNEQFF
TRBV30	.	TRBJ2-7	.	TGTGCCTGGACCCCGGCAGGCTCCTACGAGCAGTACTTC	CAWTPAGSYEQYF
TRBV5-1	.	TRBJ2-5	.	TGCGCCAGCAGCTTGGGGTCGGCTAGCCAAGAGACCCAGTACTTC	CASSLGSASQETQYF
TRBV6-4	.	TRBJ2-1	.	TGTGCCAGCAGTGCGGAGGGGACAGCGTACAATGAGCAGTTCTTC	CASSAEGTAYNEQFF
TRBV27	.	TRBJ2-7	.	TGTGCCAGCAGTTCCATGGAGGGGCGGGGCCCCTCCTACGAGCAGTACTTC	CASSSMEGRGPSYEQYF
TRBV5-1	few	TRBJ1-4	TRBD1	TGCGCCAGCAGCTCGACAGGGTGGGAGGAAAAACTGTTTTTT	CASSSTGWEEKLFF
TRBV30	.	TRBJ1-6	TRBD1	TGTGCCTGGAGTTGGGGACAGGGTGGTGAATCACCCCTCCACTTT	CAWSWGQGGESPLHF
TRBV5-4	.	TRBJ2-6	.	TGTGCCAGTAGCGACCAGGGTGCTGGGGCCAACGTCCTGACTTTC	CASSDQGAGANVLTF
TRBV10-3	.	TRBJ2-2	TRBD1	TGTGCCATCAGTGAGCAGGGGGCTTCGAACACCGGGGAGCTGTTTTTT	CAISEQGASNTGELFF
TRBV7-2	.	TRBJ1-6	TRBD1	TGTGCCAGCAGCTTAAACGGACAGGGGGCCAATTCACCCCTCCACTTT	CASSLNGQGANSPLHF
TRBV29-1	.	TRBJ1-1	TRBD1	TGCAGCGTCCCCACCGGGACAGGGGTGTTCACTGAAGCTTTCTTT	CSVPTGTGVFTEAFF
TRBV30	few	TRBJ1-2	TRBD1	TGTGCCTGGAGGCAACAGGGGGCCAATGGCTACACCTTC	CAWRQQGANGYTF
TRBV28	.	TRBJ1-5	.	TGTGCCAGCAGTCCATCCTGGGCAAGGTTAAGAAGCAATCAGCCCCAGCATTTT	CASSPSWARLRSNQPQHF
TRBV12-3/TRBV12-4	.	TRBJ2-3	.	TGTGCCAGCTTGAGGAGCACAGATACGCAGTATTTT	CASLRSTDTQYF
TRBV10-3	.	TRBJ2-7	.	TGTGCCATCAGTGAGTCACGGTACGAGCAGTACTTC	CAISESRYEQYF
TRBV7-9	.	TRBJ2-1	.	TGTGCCAGCAGTCACAACGGGGATGAGCAGTTCTTC	CASSHNGDEQFF
TRBV7-3	once	TRBJ1-1	.	TGTGCCAGCAGCTTCGATACAGGAGAAGCTTTCTTT	CASSFDTGEAFF
TRBV30	.	TRBJ1-3	.	TGTGCCTGGACGGAGGGGCTGTGGTATGGAAACACCATATATTTT	CAWTEGLWYGNTIYF
TRBV7-8	few	TRBJ1-2	.	TGTGCCAGCAGCCCGGGGGTGGACTATGGCTACACCTTC	CASSPGVDYGYTF
TRBV4-2	.	TRBJ1-3	.	TGTGCCAGCAGCCAAGACAGGGGTTTAGGAAACACCATATATTTT	CASSQDRGLGNTIYF
TRBV11-2	.	TRBJ2-1	TRBD2	TGTGCCAGCAGCGTACTAGCGGGAGGGCCGAGTGAGCAGTTCTTC	CASSVLAGGPSEQFF
TRBV2	.	TRBJ1-6	.	TGTGCCAGCAGTGGGGGAACAGGGCTTAATTCACCCCTCCACTTT	CASSGGTGLNSPLHF
TRBV24-1	.	TRBJ2-1	TRBD2	TGTGCCACCAGTGATTCGGGATCGCCTAGCGGGCGGTACAATGAGCAGTTCTTC	CATSDSGSPSGRYNEQFF
TRBV28	.	TRBJ1-5	.	TGTGCCAGCAGTGTCACGGGGGGTATCAATCAGCCCCAGCATTTT	CASSVTGGINQPQHF
TRBV27	.	TRBJ2-1	TRBD2	TGTGCCAGCAGTTCCCCCCGGCTAGCGGAGTTCAATGAGCAGTTCTTC	CASSSPRLAEFNEQFF
TRBV9	.	TRBJ2-1	TRBD2	TGTGCCAGCAGCGTAGGTGGAAGCGGGACCTACAATGAGCAGTTCTTC	CASSVGGSGTYNEQFF
TRBV11-1	.	TRBJ2-5	.	TGTGCCAGCAGCTTAGGCGACGGGTGGGGAGTCCAGTACTTC	CASSLGDGWGVQYF
TRBV18	once	TRBJ1-5	.	TGTGCCAGCTCACCAAGGCAAGGGGCAAGCAATCAGCCCCAGCATTTT	CASSPRQGASNQPQHF
TRBV18	.	TRBJ2-3	TRBD1	TGTGCCAGCTCACGGACCCGGGACAGGGGGCGGACAGATACACAGTATTTT	CASSRTRDRGRTDTQYF
TRBV14	.	TRBJ2-6	.	TGTGCCAGCAGCCAAGATCGCGGCCCCAGGGCTGGGGCCAACGTCCTGACTTTC	CASSQDRGPRAGANVLTF
TRBV29-1	.	TRBJ1-5	.	TGCAGCGTCACCGGGACAAATAGCAATCAGCCCCAGCATTTT	CSVTGTNSNQPQHF
TRBV10-3	.	TRBJ1-2	TRBD1	TGTGCCATCAGCCAGGGACAGGGGGATACTGGCTACACCTTC	CAISQGQGDTGYTF
TRBV6-2/TRBV6-3	few	TRBJ1-6	.	TGTGCCAGCAGTTACGTGGCCAGGGATAATTCACCCCTCCACTTT	CASSYVARDNSPLHF
TRBV29-1	.	TRBJ2-2	.	TGCAGCGTTGAAGATCCCCATTGGGCTGGGGAGCTGTTTTTT	CSVEDPHWAGELFF
TRBV7-3	.	TRBJ2-2	TRBD2	TGTGCCAGCAGCGCTCAGAACAGCGGGATCGGGGAGCTGTTTTTT	CASSAQNSGIGELFF
TRBV4-1	.	TRBJ2-1	TRBD2	TGCGCCAGCAGCCAAGCCCACACGAGCGGGAGGAGTGAGCAGTTCTTC	CASSQAHTSGRSEQFF
TRBV7-2	.	TRBJ1-2	TRBD1	TGTGCCAGCAGCGCGCGACCACAGGGGTATGGCTACACCTTC	CASSARPQGYGYTF
TRBV28	.	TRBJ1-5	.	TGTGCCAGCAGTTCGATCAATTCTAATCGGGAGGGGAAGCCCCAGCATTTT	CASSSINSNREGKPQHF
TRBV7-9	.	TRBJ2-3	TRBD1	TGTGCCAGCAGCCTCCGAAGGGACAGGGTAACAGATACGCAGTATTTT	CASSLRRDRVTDTQYF
TRBV10-1	.	TRBJ1-6	TRBD1	TGCGCCACCATTTGGACAGGTTCCTATAATTCACCCCTCCACTTT	CATIWTGSYNSPLHF
TRBV27	.	TRBJ1-1	.	TGTGCCAGCAGTCCCAGGGTAGACACTGAAGCTTTCTTT	CASSPRVDTEAFF
TRBV24-1	.	TRBJ1-2	TRBD1	TGTGCCACCAGTGATTCGGGACAGGGTAATGGCTACACCTTC	CATSDSGQGNGYTF
TRBV7-2	.	TRBJ1-2	TRBD1	TGTGCCAGCAGCTTAGATGGAGGGACAGGGGACAACTATGGCTACACCTTC	CASSLDGGTGDNYGYTF
TRBV14	.	TRBJ1-1	.	TGTGCCAGCAGCCGACAGGACACTGAAGCTTTCTTT	CASSRQDTEAFF
TRBV7-8	.	TRBJ2-1	.	TGTGCCAGCAGCCCTTACAGGGTTGGCAATGAGCAGTTCTTC	CASSPYRVGNEQFF
TRBV6-5	.	TRBJ1-2	TRBD1	TGTGCCAGCAGTAGGGGGACAGGGTATGGCTACACCTTC	CASSRGTGYGYTF
TRBV6-5	.	TRBJ2-5	.	TGTGCCAGCAGTTATAATACGGCAGGGGGGGAGACCCAGTACTTC	CASSYNTAGGETQYF
TRBV7-8	.	TRBJ2-1	.	TGTGCCAGCAGCTTAGCAATACAGGGAGTCTTGTACAATGAGCAGTTCTTC	CASSLAIQGVLYNEQFF
TRBV24-1	.	TRBJ1-5	TRBD1	TGTGCCACCAGTGATTTTACCGGGACAGGGATCGGGCAGCCCCAGCATTTT	CATSDFTGTGIGQPQHF
TRBV3-1/TRBV3-2	.	TRBJ2-1	.	TGTGCCAGCAGCCAAGGAGTAAAGAATGAGCAGTTCTTC	CASSQGVKNEQFF